This TCR beta chain comes out of a study of blood T cell repertoires in COVID-19. Study summary: Samples representing acute and convalescent COVID-19 were sourced from the United States, Italy and Spain. PBMCs, B-cell-depleted T cells, or T cells were the source of the cDNA or gDNA that made up the material.

The germline V and J ends were trimmed by 1 base and 8 bases, with 18 bases remaining between them. CDR3 size: 16 residues. Germline V lookup: CDR1 SGHTA, CDR2 FQGNSA. In the source study's methods: Estimates of nucleated cell counts were drawn from the amplification of reference gene primers. Method: immunoSEQ multiplex PCR; TCRdb's copy keeps in-frame clones and lacks some. V and J calls and clone size are as listed in that table; D and trimming were resolved from the DNA. There are tens of thousands of clones in the sample; about 91% occur only once, and 8.2% lies in the top ten. The chain has TRBV7-2 and TRBJ2-4; D is perhaps TRBD1 (6 bases). The sample taken for sequencing was peripheral blood. This TCR came from a man aged 45-60 years with active COVID-19. The CDR3 sequence: CASSLVGTGNFDIQYF. Written as DNA, the CDR3 is TGTGCCAGCAGCTTAGTGGGCACAGGGAATTTCGACATTCAGTACTTC. The full variable domain, completed using reference TRBV7-2 and TRBJ2-4, is GAGVSQSPSNKVTEKGKDVELRCDPISGHTALYWYRQSLGQGLEFLIYFQGNSAPDKSGLPSDRFSAERTGGSVSTLTIQRTQQEDSAVYLCASSLVGTGNFDIQYFGAGTRLSVL.